This passage covers 18 T cell receptor beta chains from one sample sequenced in a study of radiation and T cells in renal cell carcinoma. Sequenced by immunoSEQ multiplex PCR; TCRdb stores in-frame clones only, minus some. The table has some 100,000 clones, 82% seen once. Time point of the sample: baseline pretreatment blood. Treatment given: 15 Gy SBRT to primary tumor, nephrectomy 4 weeks later. Sequencing was performed on blood, taken from a patient whose treatment included radiotherapy and nephrectomy. Receptor source: a man aged 55 to 70 with renal cell carcinoma.

The V gene is TRBV5-4, the J gene TRBJ1-6; tentatively, D is TRBD1 (5 bases). This CDR3 is built from 14 residues. The V end lost 4 bases, the J end lost 9 bases, and 14 bases lay between the germline ends. CDR1 and CDR2 (germline): SGHNT, YYREEE (reference sequence). CDR3: CASSQVGDRSPLHF. CDR3 bases: TGTGCCAGCAGCCAAGTAGGGGATCGTTCACCCCTCCACTTT.

The rearrangement uses TRBV5-4 and TRBJ2-1, with D unclear. This CDR3 region has 14 residues. The V gene's germline CDR1 is SGHNT and CDR2 YYREEE (reference sequence). Between the trimmed V and J ends, which lost 5 bases and 6 bases, there was a span of 15 bases. Written as DNA, the CDR3 is TGTGCCAGCAGTGAGAGGAGAGGCGCCAATGAGCAGTTCTTC. Its protein product is CASSERRGANEQFF. Together with reference TRBV5-4 and TRBJ2-1, the CDR3 gives the full variable domain: ETGVTQSPTHLIKTRGQQVTLRCSSQSGHNTVSWYQQALGQGPQFIFQYYREEENGRGNFPPRFSGLQFPNYSSELNVNALELDDSALYLCASSERRGANEQFFGPGTRLTVL.

The chain recombines TRBV19 with TRBJ1-2; a weak D match, TRBD1 (5 bases). The germline V gene has CDR1 LNHDA and CDR2 SQIVND (reference sequence). The CDR3 contains 14 residues. Trimming left V 2 bases short and J 4 bases short, with 11 bases between. The DNA for the CDR3 is TGTGCCAGTAGTATACTCCGACAGCCCTATGGCTACACCTTC. Protein product: CASSILRQPYGYTF.

The chain joins TRBV11-1 to TRBJ2-7; the D gene could be TRBD1 or TRBD2 (6 bases each). Germline V gene data show CDR1 as SGHAT and CDR2 as FQDESV (reference sequence). V was cut by 1 base and J by 5 bases, with 21 bases left in between. The CDR3 runs to 17 residues. In nucleotides, the CDR3 is TGTGCCAGCAGCTTAGTTATGTTCGAGGAGGGGGTAAACGAGCAGTACTTC. It codes for CASSLVMFEEGVNEQYF.

The chain employs TRBV11-1 and TRBJ2-7, with D possibly being TRBD1 (6 bases). V lost 0 bases and J 0 bases, leaving 9 bases between the germline ends. The germline V gene has CDR1 SGHAT and CDR2 FQDESV (reference sequence). This CDR3 contains 15 residues. CDR3 DNA: TGTGCCAGCAGCTTAGCCGGGACATTCTCCTACGAGCAGTACTTC. Its translation is CASSLAGTFSYEQYF. The full variable domain, rest sourced from reference TRBV11-1 and TRBJ2-7, is EAEVAQSPRYKITEKSQAVAFWCDPISGHATLYWYRQILGQGPELLVQFQDESVVDDSQLPKDRFSAERLKGVDSTLKIQPAELGDSAMYLCASSLAGTFSYEQYFGPGTRLTVT.

The CDR3 spells CASSLKGAVTEAFF. The CDR3 DNA is TGTGCCAGCAGTTTAAAGGGGGCAGTCACTGAAGCTTTCTTT. The rearrangement joins TRBV28 to TRBJ1-1, with TRBD1 matching 7 bases. CDR1 and CDR2 (germline): MDHEN, SYDVKM. The CDR3 has 14 amino acids. V gave up 2 bases and J gave up 4 bases; unmatched junction bases: 4.

This clone showed up just a few times. The chain links TRBV2 to TRBJ2-7, with unresolved D. The V gene's germline CDR1 is SNHLY and CDR2 FYNNEI. V was trimmed by 7 bases and J by 0 bases, leaving 10 bases between them. The CDR3 is 13 residues long. Here the CDR3 DNA reads TGTGCCAGCAATGGGGTGGGCTCCTACGAGCAGTACTTC. It is translated as CASNGVGSYEQYF.

The gene calls are TRBV6-1 and TRBJ2-1; 12 bases fit TRBD1. The V gene's germline CDR1 is MNHNS and CDR2 SASEGT. Trimming at V came to 0 bases and at J to 14 bases, leaving 26 bases not matched to a gene. CDR3 length: 21 amino acids. The CDR3 coding sequence is TGTGCCAGCAGTGAAGCGCCGGGACAGGGGGCCTTTTTAAAGTCCTATTTTGGGGAGTTCTTC. Translated: CASSEAPGQGAFLKSYFGEFF.

The genes are TRBV29-1 and TRBJ2-3, with a possible D match to TRBD1 (5 bases). Trimming pared 3 bases from V and 0 bases from J, leaving 13 bases between. CDR1 and CDR2 from the germline V gene are SQVTM and ANQGSEA. The CDR3 covers 15 residues. The DNA of the CDR3 is TGCAGCGTTGAGAGGATAGACAGAAGCACAGATACGCAGTATTTT. This translates into CSVERIDRSTDTQYF.

This clone qualifies as medium-sized. The V gene is TRBV19, the J gene TRBJ1-1; D perhaps matches TRBD1 (5 bases). The CDR3 runs 16 residues. Germline values: CDR1 LNHDA, CDR2 SQIVND (reference sequence). The V and J ends lost 5 bases and 2 bases respectively, with 18 bases between them. The DNA of the CDR3 is TGTGCCAGTAGTCCCCTACAGGCGATCCTTAACACTGAAGCTTTCTTT. This sequence encodes CASSPLQAILNTEAFF.

The CDR3 sequence: CASSLSGDEQFF. DNA of the CDR3: TGTGCCAGCAGCTTGTCGGGAGATGAGCAGTTCTTC. The V and J genes are TRBV11-2 and TRBJ2-1, with D possibly being TRBD2 (6 bases). Germline assignment: CDR1 SGHAT and CDR2 FQNNGV. The CDR3 consists of 12 residues. The germline V and J ends were trimmed by 3 bases and 8 bases, with 8 bases remaining between them.

V usage is TRBV5-1 and J usage is TRBJ1-1; TRBD1 aligns across 7 bases. Germline CDR1 and CDR2: SGHRS and YFSETQ. V trimming: 0 bases; J trimming: 8 bases; junction bases outside the gene matches: 4. The CDR3 has 13 amino acids. CDR3 in amino acids: CASSLAEDREAFF. The CDR3 nucleotides read TGCGCCAGCAGCTTGGCCGAGGACAGGGAAGCTTTCTTT. The entire variable domain, with the rest obtained from reference TRBV5-1 and TRBJ1-1, is as follows: KAGVTQTPRYLIKTRGQQVTLSCSPISGHRSVSWYQQTPGQGLQFLFEYFSETQRNKGNFPGRFSGRQFSNSRSEMNVSTLELGDSALYLCASSLAEDREAFFGQGTRLTVV.

The chain joins TRBV5-4 to TRBJ2-6, with D hard to call. This CDR3 comprises 17 residues. Germline V CDR1 and CDR2: SGHNT, YYREEE (reference sequence). V was cut by 2 bases and J by 1 base, with 13 bases left in between. CDR3 protein: CASSFLLVTSGANVLTF. CDR3 nucleotide sequence: TGTGCCAGCAGCTTTCTTTTGGTTACTTCTGGGGCCAACGTCCTGACTTTC.

In its sample, this clone was seen a few times. The J gene is TRBJ2-7, the V gene TRBV29-1; 9 bases agree with TRBD2. Germline V gene data show CDR1 as SQVTM and CDR2 as ANQGSEA. This CDR3 spans 14 amino acids. The junction had 11 bases not matched to a gene; V was cut back by 4 bases and J by 7 bases. The CDR3 nucleotides read TGCAGCGTTGGGTTCGGCGGGAGGGCCTCGGAGCAGTACTTC. This encodes CSVGFGGRASEQYF.

The chain joins TRBV10-1 to TRBJ2-1; 9 bases are shared with TRBD1. The V gene end was trimmed by 6 bases and the J gene end by 6 bases; junction bases not matched to a gene: 6. The CDR3 has 14 amino acids. From germline, CDR1 is WNHNN and CDR2 SYGVQD (reference sequence). The CDR3 reads CASSRTGELNEQFF. For the CDR3, the DNA is TGCGCCAGCAGCCGGACAGGGGAACTCAATGAGCAGTTCTTC.

CDR3 loop: CATSRITGQSGFRYSNQPQHF. The CDR3 nucleotides are TGTGCCACCAGCAGGATTACCGGACAGTCGGGATTTCGATATAGCAATCAGCCCCAGCATTTT. The V call is TRBV15, the J call TRBJ1-5; possible D gene TRBD1, 6 bases. CDR1 LNHNV and CDR2 YYDKDF come from the germline V gene (reference sequence). V lost 3 bases and J lost 0, with 27 bases in between. The CDR3 is made up of 21 amino acids.

The chain combines TRBV19 with TRBJ2-7, with D tentatively TRBD1 or TRBD2 (5 bases each). The V end was cut by 5 bases, the J end by 2 bases, with 16 bases between. Germline V gene sequence: CDR1 LNHDA, CDR2 SQIVND (reference sequence). The CDR3 contains 15 residues. The CDR3: CASSEGPSSPYEQYF. In DNA form, the CDR3 reads TGTGCCAGTAGTGAGGGACCCAGCTCCCCCTACGAGCAGTACTTC. Looking up the rest from reference TRBV19 and TRBJ2-7 gives the full variable domain: DGGITQSPKYLFRKEGQNVTLSCEQNLNHDAMYWYRQDPGQGLRLIYYSQIVNDFQKGDIAEGYSVSREKKESFPLTVTSAQKNPTAFYLCASSEGPSSPYEQYFGPGTRLTVT.

This clone was found once. The chain carries TRBV18 and TRBJ1-3, with TRBD1 matching 8 bases. CDR1 and CDR2 from the germline V gene are KGHSH and LQKENI. J was trimmed by 6 bases and V by 5 bases; bases with no gene match: 12. The CDR3 sequence is 16 residues long. Here the CDR3 DNA reads TGTGCCAGCTCAGATCCCGGGACAGGAATGGAAAACACCATATATTTT. Translated, it gives CASSDPGTGMENTIYF.